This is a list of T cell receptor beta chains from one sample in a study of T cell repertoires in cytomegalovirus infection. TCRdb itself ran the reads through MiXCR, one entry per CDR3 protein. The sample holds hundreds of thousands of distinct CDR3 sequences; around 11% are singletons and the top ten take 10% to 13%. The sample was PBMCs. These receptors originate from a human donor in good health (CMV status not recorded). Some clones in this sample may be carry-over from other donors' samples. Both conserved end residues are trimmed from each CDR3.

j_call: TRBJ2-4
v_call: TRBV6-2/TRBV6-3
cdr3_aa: ASSFRQGANIQY

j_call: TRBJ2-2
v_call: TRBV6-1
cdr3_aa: ASSFTGTVNTGELF

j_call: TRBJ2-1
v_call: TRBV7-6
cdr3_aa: ASSLGSTGGEF

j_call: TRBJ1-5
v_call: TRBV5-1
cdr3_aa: ASSLDSRNQPQH

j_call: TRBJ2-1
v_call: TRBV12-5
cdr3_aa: ASGLGVGNEQF

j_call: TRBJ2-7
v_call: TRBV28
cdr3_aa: ASSLTGESSYEQY

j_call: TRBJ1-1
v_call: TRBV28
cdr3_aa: ASSLNEAEAF

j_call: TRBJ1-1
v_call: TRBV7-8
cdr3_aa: ASSIQEGFTEAF

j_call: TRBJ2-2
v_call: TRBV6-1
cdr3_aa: ASSATAQRGPTGELF

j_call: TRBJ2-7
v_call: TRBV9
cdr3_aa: ASSVEGTAGPYEQY

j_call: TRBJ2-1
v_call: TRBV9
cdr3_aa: ASSVEGVAGSYNEQF

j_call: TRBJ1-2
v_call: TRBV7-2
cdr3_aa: ASSARGRHYGYT

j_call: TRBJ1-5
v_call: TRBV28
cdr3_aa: ASKVGGYGQPQH

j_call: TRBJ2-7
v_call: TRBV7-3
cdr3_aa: ASSLTPDSYEQY

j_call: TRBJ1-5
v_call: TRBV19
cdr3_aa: ASSIGRQPNQPQH

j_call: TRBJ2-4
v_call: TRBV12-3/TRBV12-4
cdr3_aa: ASSFGQGSNIQY

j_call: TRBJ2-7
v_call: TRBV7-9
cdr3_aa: ASSANTGTSYYEQY

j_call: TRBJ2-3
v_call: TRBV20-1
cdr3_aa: SALDRGGSTDTQY

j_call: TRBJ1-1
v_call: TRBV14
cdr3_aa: ASSQGNGAKAF

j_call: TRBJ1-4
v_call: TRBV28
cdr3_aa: ASRGRATNEKLF

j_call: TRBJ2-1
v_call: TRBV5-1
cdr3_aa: ASSLGAIPF

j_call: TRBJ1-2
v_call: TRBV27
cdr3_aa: ASSSTPPDRGSFGYT

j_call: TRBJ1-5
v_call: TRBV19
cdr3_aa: ASRTQGQDQPQH

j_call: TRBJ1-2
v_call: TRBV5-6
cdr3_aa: ASSGTVAPNYGYT

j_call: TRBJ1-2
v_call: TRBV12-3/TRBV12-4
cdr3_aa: ASSEIPGMYGYT

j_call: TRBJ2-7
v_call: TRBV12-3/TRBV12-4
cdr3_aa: ASSFIRDLFYEQY

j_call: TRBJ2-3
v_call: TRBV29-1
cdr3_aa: SVEVRYTDTQY

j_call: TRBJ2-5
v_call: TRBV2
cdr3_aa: ASSYDQTLYQETQY

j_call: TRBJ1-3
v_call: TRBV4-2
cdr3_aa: ASSQDWNFSGNTIY

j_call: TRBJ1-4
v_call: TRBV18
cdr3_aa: ASSPDWESNEKLF

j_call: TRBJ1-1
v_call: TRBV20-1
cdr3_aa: SARTSTLGDTEAF

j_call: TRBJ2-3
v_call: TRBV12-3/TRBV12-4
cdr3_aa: ASRPSGGRVLDTQY

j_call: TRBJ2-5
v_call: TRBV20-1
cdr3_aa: SARAGLAIFETQY

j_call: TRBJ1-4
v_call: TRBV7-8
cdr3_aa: ASSQTHRGANEKLF

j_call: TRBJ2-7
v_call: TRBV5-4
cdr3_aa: ASSLAGTMADEQY

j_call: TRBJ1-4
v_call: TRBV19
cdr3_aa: ASSIQATNEKLF

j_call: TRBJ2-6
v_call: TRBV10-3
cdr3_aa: AIRGQGTGANVLT

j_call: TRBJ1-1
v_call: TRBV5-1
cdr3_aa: ASSLVGRGQTEAF

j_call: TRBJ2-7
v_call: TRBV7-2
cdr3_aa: ASSYFPPGASYEQY

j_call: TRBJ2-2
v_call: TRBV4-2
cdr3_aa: ASSQDHQAGELF

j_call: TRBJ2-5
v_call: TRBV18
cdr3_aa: ASSPPGGGEETQY

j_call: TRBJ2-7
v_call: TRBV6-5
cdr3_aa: ASSYSDIYEQY

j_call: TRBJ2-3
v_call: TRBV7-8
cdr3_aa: ASSLRDWGDTQY

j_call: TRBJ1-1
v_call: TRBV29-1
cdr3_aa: SVEDRGQGTSAF

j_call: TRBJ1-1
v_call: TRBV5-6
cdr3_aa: ASSSRGAGATEAF

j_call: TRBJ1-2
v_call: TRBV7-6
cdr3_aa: ASSSHRQGYGYT

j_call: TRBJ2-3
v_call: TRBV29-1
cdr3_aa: SVGGFGLGTDTQY

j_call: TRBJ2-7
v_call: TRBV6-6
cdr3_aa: ASSFEVGTSGSENYEQY